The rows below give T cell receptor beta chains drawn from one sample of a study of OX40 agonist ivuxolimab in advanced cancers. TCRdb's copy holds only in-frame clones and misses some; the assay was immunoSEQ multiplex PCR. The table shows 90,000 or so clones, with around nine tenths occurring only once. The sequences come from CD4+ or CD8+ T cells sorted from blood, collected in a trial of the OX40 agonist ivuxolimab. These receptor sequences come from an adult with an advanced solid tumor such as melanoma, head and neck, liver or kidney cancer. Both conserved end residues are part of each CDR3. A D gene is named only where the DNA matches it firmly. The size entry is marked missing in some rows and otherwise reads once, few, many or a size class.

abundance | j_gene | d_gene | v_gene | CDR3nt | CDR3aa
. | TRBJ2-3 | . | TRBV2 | TGTGCCAGCAGTGAAAGGGACTCCTACACAGATACGCAGTATTTT | CASSERDSYTDTQYF
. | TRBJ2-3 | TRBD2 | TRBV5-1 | TGCGCCAGCAGCTTGAGGGTAGCGGGGGACACAGATACGCAGTATTTT | CASSLRVAGDTDTQYF
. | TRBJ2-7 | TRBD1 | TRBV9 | TGTGCCAGCAGCGTGGGACAGGGGGCGTACGAGCAGTACTTC | CASSVGQGAYEQYF
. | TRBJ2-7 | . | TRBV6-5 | TGTGCCAGCAGCCCTAGACGGACCAGCTCCTACGAGCAGTACTTC | CASSPRRTSSYEQYF
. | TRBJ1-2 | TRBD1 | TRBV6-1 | TGTGCCAGCAGATCCGGGACAGCTAACTATGGCTACACCTTC | CASRSGTANYGYTF
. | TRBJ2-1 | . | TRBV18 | TGTGCCAGCTCACCACCGGGACTGCCGGGAGAGCAGTTCTTC | CASSPPGLPGEQFF
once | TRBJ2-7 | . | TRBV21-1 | TGTGCCAGCAGCAATTGGGAGGACGAAATCGGGTACGAGCAGTACTTC | CASSNWEDEIGYEQYF
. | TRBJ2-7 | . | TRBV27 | TGTGCCAGCCGTTTGGGTTGGGGCGGGGACTACGAGCAGTACTTC | CASRLGWGGDYEQYF
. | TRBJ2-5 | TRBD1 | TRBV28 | TGTGCCAGCAGTTTACTTACCGGGACAGGGGGCCAAGAGACCCAGTACTTC | CASSLLTGTGGQETQYF
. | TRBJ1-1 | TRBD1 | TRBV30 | TGTGCCTGGAGCCCAGGGACAGGGGGCACTGAAGCTTTCTTT | CAWSPGTGGTEAFF
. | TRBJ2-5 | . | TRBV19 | TGTGCCAGTAGTGCCGCCGGGGGGCCGATGGGAGAGACCCAGTACTTC | CASSAAGGPMGETQYF
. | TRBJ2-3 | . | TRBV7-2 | TGTGCCAGCAGCGAAGGGTCGTACAGATCGCAGTATTTT | CASSEGSYRSQYF
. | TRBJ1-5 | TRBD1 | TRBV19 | TGTGCCAGTAGTATCAAGTGGGGTAGGACAGGGGGGACCCAGCATTTT | CASSIKWGRTGGTQHF
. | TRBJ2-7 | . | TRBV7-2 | TGTGCCAGCAGCTTAGAGTTGGGCGAGCAGTACTTC | CASSLELGEQYF
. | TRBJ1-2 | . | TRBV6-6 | TGTGCCAGCACTGACGGACCGACGACGGGCTACACCTTC | CASTDGPTTGYTF
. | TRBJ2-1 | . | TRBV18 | TGTGCCAGCTCACCACCGGCCTACGTCAATGAGCAGTTCTTC | CASSPPAYVNEQFF
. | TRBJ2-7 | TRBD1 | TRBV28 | TGTGCCAGCAGGGGGACAGTCCCCTCCTACGAGCAGTACTTC | CASRGTVPSYEQYF
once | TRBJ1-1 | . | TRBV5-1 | TGCGCCAGCAGCTTGGCCGGACAGCACACTGAAGCTTTCTTT | CASSLAGQHTEAFF
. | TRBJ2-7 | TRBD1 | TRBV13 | TGTGCCAGCAGCTTACAGGGGGCCCACGAGCAGTACTTC | CASSLQGAHEQYF
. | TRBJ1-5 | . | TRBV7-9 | TGTGCCAGCAGCTCGGCTGGGGGGGGACAGCCCCAGCATTTT | CASSSAGGGQPQHF
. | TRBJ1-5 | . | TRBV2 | TGTGCCAGCAGCAACCCGGGCTTTAATCAGCCCCAGCATTTT | CASSNPGFNQPQHF
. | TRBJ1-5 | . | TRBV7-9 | TGTGCCAGCAGTCTACAGGAGGATCAGCCCCAGCATTTT | CASSLQEDQPQHF
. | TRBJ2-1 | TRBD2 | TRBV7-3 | TGTGCCAGCAGCCGGACGCTAGCGGAGAACAATGAGCAGTTCTTC | CASSRTLAENNEQFF
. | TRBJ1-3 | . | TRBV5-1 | TGCGCCAGCAGCCCTGACGGAAACACCATATATTTT | CASSPDGNTIYF
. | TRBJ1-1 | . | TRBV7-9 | TGTGCCAGCAGCTTAGAAGGGGCGTCCGAAGCTTTCTTT | CASSLEGASEAFF
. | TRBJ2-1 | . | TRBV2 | TGTGCCAGCAGTGCAAGACTAGGGGCCTACAATGAGCAGTTCTTC | CASSARLGAYNEQFF
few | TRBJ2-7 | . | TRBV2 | TGTGCCAGCAGTGCTGGCGGCTCTACTGAGGAGCAGTACTTC | CASSAGGSTEEQYF
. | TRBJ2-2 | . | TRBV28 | TGTGCCAGCAGTGGGACATTGGGGGGAGCAGTGGGTACCGGGGAGCTGTTTTTT | CASSGTLGGAVGTGELFF
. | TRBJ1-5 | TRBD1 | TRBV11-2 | TGTGCCAGCAGCTTAGACACAGGGGCGGGTCAGCCCCAGCATTTT | CASSLDTGAGQPQHF
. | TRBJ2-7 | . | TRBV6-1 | TGTGCCAGCAGTGAAGCGTACGGGGTAAGAATCTACGAGCAGTACTTC | CASSEAYGVRIYEQYF
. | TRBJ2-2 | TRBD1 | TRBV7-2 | TGTGCCAGCAGCTTAGACAGGGGGCCCGGGGAGCTGTTTTTT | CASSLDRGPGELFF
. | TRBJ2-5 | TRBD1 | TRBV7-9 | TGTGCCAGCAGCGAGGGGACAGGGCGGGAGCAGTACTTC | CASSEGTGREQYF
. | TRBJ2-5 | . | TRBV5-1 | TGCGCCAGCAGCTCTCAAGAGACCCAGTACTTC | CASSSQETQYF
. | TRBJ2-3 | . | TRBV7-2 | TGTGCCAGCAGCTTAGCGCTAGGGGAAAGGTATGTAAGCACAGATACGCAGTATTTT | CASSLALGERYVSTDTQYF
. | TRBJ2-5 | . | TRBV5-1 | TGCGCCAGCAGCTTGTTTACAGAAGAGACCCAGTACTTC | CASSLFTEETQYF
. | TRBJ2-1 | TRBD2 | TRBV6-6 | TGTGCCAGCAGTTACTCGACGAGCGGGGTCGGTGAGCAGTTCTTC | CASSYSTSGVGEQFF
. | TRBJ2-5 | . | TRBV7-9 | TGTGCCAGCGTCCTTAGCGGCTTTGGGGCCCAGTACTTC | CASVLSGFGAQYF
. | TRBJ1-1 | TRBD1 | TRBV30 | TGTGCCTGGAGTGCGACAGGGAGAAGCACTGAAGCTTTCTTT | CAWSATGRSTEAFF
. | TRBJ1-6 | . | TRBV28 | TGTGCCAGCGGGGGACTGAATTCACCCCTCCACTTT | CASGGLNSPLHF
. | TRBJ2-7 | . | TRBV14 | TGTGCCAGCAGCCAAGTAGTCAGCGACGAGCAGTACTTC | CASSQVVSDEQYF
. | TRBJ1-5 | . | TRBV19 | TGTGCCAGTAGTAACGGTTTAGGACAAAACCAGCCCCAGCATTTT | CASSNGLGQNQPQHF
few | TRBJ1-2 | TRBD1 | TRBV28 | TGTGCCAGCAGGTGGACAGGGGGTTATGGCTACACCTTC | CASRWTGGYGYTF
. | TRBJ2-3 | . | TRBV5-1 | TGCGCCAGCAGCTTGAGTGCGGGGATGGGAGTTACGCAGTATTTT | CASSLSAGMGVTQYF
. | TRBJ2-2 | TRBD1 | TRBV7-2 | TGTGCCAGCAGCCCACAAGGGACAGCGAACACCGGGGAGCTGTTTTTT | CASSPQGTANTGELFF
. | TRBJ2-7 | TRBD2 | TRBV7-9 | TGTGCCAGCAGCTCCCGGGTAGCGGGAAGTTACGAGCAGTACTTC | CASSSRVAGSYEQYF
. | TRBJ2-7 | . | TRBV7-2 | TGTGCCAGCAGCTTAGCGCGGGCAGGGGCGCACGAGCAGTACTTC | CASSLARAGAHEQYF
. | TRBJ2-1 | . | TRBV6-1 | TGTGCCAGCACCCAATCACGGAACTCCTACAATGAGCAGTTCTTC | CASTQSRNSYNEQFF
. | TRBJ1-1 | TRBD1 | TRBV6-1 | TGTGCCAGCGGGACAGGGGTGAGCACTGAAGCTTTCTTT | CASGTGVSTEAFF
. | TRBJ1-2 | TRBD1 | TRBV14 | TGTGCCAGTGGGGACAGCTCGTATGGCTACACCTTC | CASGDSSYGYTF
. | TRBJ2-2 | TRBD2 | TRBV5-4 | TGTGCCAGCAGCTGGGGACTAGCGGGCACCGGGGAGCTGTTTTTT | CASSWGLAGTGELFF
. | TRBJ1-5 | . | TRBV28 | TGTGCCAGCAGTCTGCTGCCCGGAAGCAATCAGCCCCAGCATTTT | CASSLLPGSNQPQHF
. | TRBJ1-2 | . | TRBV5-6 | TGTGCCAGCAGCCCAACCCATGGGATGGCCAACTATGGCTACACCTTC | CASSPTHGMANYGYTF
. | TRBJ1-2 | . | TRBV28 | TGTGCCAGCAGTTTGCTGGACAGAAGATTCGGTAACTATGGCTACACCTTC | CASSLLDRRFGNYGYTF
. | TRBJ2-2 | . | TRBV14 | TGTGCCAGCGGGAGGCTGAACACCGGGGAGCTGTTTTTT | CASGRLNTGELFF
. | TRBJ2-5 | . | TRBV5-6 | TGTGCCAGCAGCGCCGCCAGCAAAGAGACCCAGTACTTC | CASSAASKETQYF
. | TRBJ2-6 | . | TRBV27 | TGTGCCAGCAGACTCGCAGGGACCGGGGCCAACGTCCTGACTTTC | CASRLAGTGANVLTF